These T cell receptor beta chains were read from a single sample in a study of identical twins. In TCRdb, the 5' RACE reads were re-called with MiXCR into one record per CDR3 protein. The sample includes roughly 720,000 distinct CDR3 sequences, 15% to 20% seen only once; the top ten take approximately 14%. The data were also submitted as part of a second study, on T cells expressing NK-cell markers.

Sequenced material: PBMCs. The receptors derive from a woman aged 18-35 years in good health. Both conserved end residues are part of each CDR3. A D gene is named only where the DNA matches it firmly. Rows give clone size only sometimes, using once, few, many, or a class for an expanded clone.

v_gene: TRBV20-1
d_gene: TRBD2
j_gene: TRBJ2-7
abundance: once
CDR3nt: TGCAGTGGCCAGACTAGCGGAGCCTACGAGCAGTACTTC
CDR3aa: CSGQTSGAYEQYF

v_gene: TRBV12-3/TRBV12-4
d_gene: TRBD1
j_gene: TRBJ1-5
abundance: .
CDR3nt: TGTGCCAGCAGTCTATCCAGGGGGGAACAGCCCCAGCATTTT
CDR3aa: CASSLSRGEQPQHF

v_gene: TRBV2
d_gene: .
j_gene: TRBJ2-1
abundance: few
CDR3nt: TGTGCCAGCAGTGCGTGGGACTTTATTGGCGCGCAATCCGCAGACTCCTACAATGAGCAGTTCTTC
CDR3aa: CASSAWDFIGAQSADSYNEQFF

v_gene: TRBV20-1
d_gene: TRBD2
j_gene: TRBJ2-2
abundance: few
CDR3nt: TGCAGTGCCTCTGGACTAGCGGGGGGGCTAGAAACCGGGGAGCTGTTTTTT
CDR3aa: CSASGLAGGLETGELFF

v_gene: TRBV5-1
d_gene: TRBD1
j_gene: TRBJ1-2
abundance: few
CDR3nt: TGCGCCAGCAGCGTACAGGGGAAAGACTACTATGGCTACACCTTC
CDR3aa: CASSVQGKDYYGYTF

v_gene: TRBV9
d_gene: .
j_gene: TRBJ2-2
abundance: .
CDR3nt: TGTGCCAGCAGCGTAGCTCCGGCAGGGGTCTCCGGGGAGCTGTTTTTT
CDR3aa: CASSVAPAGVSGELFF

v_gene: TRBV9
d_gene: TRBD2
j_gene: TRBJ2-1
abundance: .
CDR3nt: TGTGCCAGCAGCGGAAGGACTAGCCGGACCTACAATGAGCAGTTCTTC
CDR3aa: CASSGRTSRTYNEQFF

v_gene: TRBV20-1
d_gene: .
j_gene: TRBJ2-5
abundance: few
CDR3nt: TGCAGTGCTAGGAGAGGGGCTGAAGAGACCCAGTACTTC
CDR3aa: CSARRGAEETQYF

v_gene: TRBV20-1
d_gene: .
j_gene: TRBJ1-1
abundance: .
CDR3nt: TGCAGTGCTCCCCGAACCCGTAACATGAACACTGAAGCTTTCTTT
CDR3aa: CSAPRTRNMNTEAFF

v_gene: TRBV7-6
d_gene: .
j_gene: TRBJ2-3
abundance: .
CDR3nt: TGTGCCAGCAGCCAACGGGACTTTCGGGGTGATACGCAGTATTTT
CDR3aa: CASSQRDFRGDTQYF

v_gene: TRBV11-2
d_gene: .
j_gene: TRBJ2-7
abundance: .
CDR3nt: TGTGCCAGCAGCCCTTCAATTCCCTACGAGCAGTACTTC
CDR3aa: CASSPSIPYEQYF

v_gene: TRBV5-1
d_gene: .
j_gene: TRBJ2-1
abundance: few
CDR3nt: TGCGCCAGCAGCTTGGGAGGCAATGCCTACAATGAGCAGTTCTTC
CDR3aa: CASSLGGNAYNEQFF

v_gene: TRBV12-3/TRBV12-4
d_gene: TRBD2
j_gene: TRBJ2-2
abundance: few
CDR3nt: TGTGCCAGCAGTCGATTTTGGACTAGCGGGAGCGGGGAGCTGTTTTTT
CDR3aa: CASSRFWTSGSGELFF

v_gene: TRBV20-1
d_gene: TRBD1
j_gene: TRBJ2-2
abundance: few
CDR3nt: TGCAGTGCTAGGGGGACAGGGAACACCGGGGAGCTGTTTTTT
CDR3aa: CSARGTGNTGELFF